A selection of T cell receptor beta chains follows, all from one sample in a study of blood T cell repertoires in COVID-19. Data came from immunoSEQ multiplex PCR; TCRdb stores just in-frame clones and leaves some out. The sample lists 160,000 or so clones; 75% to 80% were seen once. Sequenced material: peripheral blood. The receptors shown here come from a woman older than 75 with acute or convalescent COVID-19. The CDR3 runs from the conserved cysteine through the conserved F or W. The order of the fields is D gene, J gene, CDR3 length, V gene, clone size, CDR3 DNA, CDR3 protein. D genes are given only for firm matches. Size tells how often a clone was seen (once, few, many) or the class of an expanded clone, and some rows leave it out.

>TRBD2|TRBJ2-1|14|TRBV11-2|once
TGTGCCAGCAGCCGGGAGGGGTTTTTAGGTGAGCAGTTCTTC
CASSREGFLGEQFF
>TRBD2|TRBJ2-7|16|TRBV6-2/TRBV6-3|-
TGTGCCAGCAGCGATACGACTAGCGGGGGCATCTACGAGCAGTACTTC
CASSDTTSGGIYEQYF
>TRBD1|TRBJ1-2|16|TRBV28|-
TGTGCCAGCAGTCGGGGACAGGGGGCATGGGTTGTTGGCTACACCTTC
CASSRGQGAWVVGYTF
>TRBD1|TRBJ2-6|18|TRBV23-1|-
TGCGCCAGCAGTCAAAGGGACAGTGGCGACTCTGGGGCCAACGTCCTGACTTTC
CASSQRDSGDSGANVLTF
>-|TRBJ1-2|13|TRBV5-4|-
TGTGCCAGCAGCTTGGAACAGGGATTCGGCTACACCTTC
CASSLEQGFGYTF
>TRBD2|TRBJ2-1|15|TRBV5-4|-
TGTGCCAGCAGCTTCGAGACTAGCGGAATGAGTGAGCAGTTCTTC
CASSFETSGMSEQFF
>-|TRBJ1-1|15|TRBV19|-
TGTGCCAGTAGTATCCTCACAGGGTTGCCCACTGAAGCTTTCTTT
CASSILTGLPTEAFF
>TRBD1|TRBJ1-5|14|TRBV2|-
TGTGCCAGCAGTGGGAGACAGGGCGGGCAGCCCCAGCATTTT
CASSGRQGGQPQHF
>TRBD1|TRBJ1-6|15|TRBV9|few
TGTGCCAGCAGCGCTGGGACAGGGAATAATTCACCCCTCCACTTT
CASSAGTGNNSPLHF
>-|TRBJ1-1|15|TRBV18|-
TGTGCCAGCTCACCCGATGGACACTTGGGGACTGAAGCTTTCTTT
CASSPDGHLGTEAFF
>TRBD2|TRBJ2-1|17|TRBV5-1|-
TGCGCCAGCAGCGACGTGAGCGGGGGGAATTTCTACAATGAGCAGTTCTTC
CASSDVSGGNFYNEQFF
>TRBD1|TRBJ2-7|15|TRBV6-4|-
TGTGCCAGCAGAACGGGACAGGGGTTTCCCACTGAGCAGTACTTC
CASRTGQGFPTEQYF
>-|TRBJ1-4|15|TRBV5-4|many
TGTGCCAGCAGTTACAGGGTTGCAACTAATGAAAAACTGTTTTTT
CASSYRVATNEKLFF
>-|TRBJ1-1|12|TRBV28|once
TGTGCCAGCAGTTTCTGGGCCCGGGGAGCTTTCTTT
CASSFWARGAFF
>TRBD1|TRBJ2-5|13|TRBV6-1|-
TGTGCCAGCAGTGAGCAGGGGGCTGGGGCCCAGTACTTC
CASSEQGAGAQYF
>-|TRBJ1-3|16|TRBV13|-
TGTGCCAGCAGCCTAGGGCGGTCGCCCTCTGGAAACACCATATATTTT
CASSLGRSPSGNTIYF
>TRBD1|TRBJ2-3|15|TRBV7-3|-
TGTGCCAGCAGCCTCGGGACAGGGGAGACAGATACGCAGTATTTT
CASSLGTGETDTQYF